A single sample gave rise to the 30 T cell receptor beta chains below, sequenced in a study of cytomegalovirus exposure and HLA in healthy donors. 13 Jbeta primers and 60 Vbeta primers were used for the PCR. Using immunoSEQ multiplex PCR, the repertoire was profiled, and TCRdb retains in-frame clones only, with some absent. The sample records 110,000 to 150,000 clones, about 80% being singletons. Sequences were obtained from PBMCs. The receptors originated from a woman aged 55 to 70 in good health and CMV-seropositive.

This clone was counted a few times. The chain combines TRBV28 with TRBJ1-1; TRBD1 aligns across 7 bases. V dropped 5 bases and J dropped 5; count of bases not matched to a gene: 8. There are 14 residues in the CDR3. Germline V CDR1 and CDR2: MDHEN, SYDVKM. DNA of the CDR3: TGTGCCAGCAGTCTCCGACAGGGAGCGACTGAAGCTTTCTTT. Amino acids: CASSLRQGATEAFF.

Note on this clone: Other DNA sequences from this sample encode an identical CDR3 as well. This chain uses TRBV5-6 with TRBJ2-5, with TRBD2 matching 11 bases. Per germline, CDR1 SGHDT and CDR2 YYEEEE. This CDR3 is 16 amino acids long. V trimming: 0 bases; J trimming: 5 bases; junction bases outside the gene matches: 6. CDR3 bases: TGTGCCAGCAGCTTGGTTGGTAGCGGGAGGGTTGAGACCCAGTACTTC. Translation gives CASSLVGSGRVETQYF. The full variable domain, in which reference TRBV5-6 and TRBJ2-5 provide the parts outside the CDR3, is DAGVTQSPTHLIKTRGQQVTLRCSPKSGHDTVSWYQQALGQGPQFIFQYYEEEERQRGNFPDRFSGHQFPNYSSELNVNALLLGDSALYLCASSLVGSGRVETQYFGPGTRLLVL.

CDR3 sequence reads: CASSPRGYEQYF. DNA of the CDR3: TGTGCCAGCAGTCCCCGGGGGTACGAGCAGTACTTC. The rearrangement uses TRBV6-5 and TRBJ2-7; D is possibly TRBD2 (6 bases). In germline, CDR1 is MNHEY, CDR2 SVGAGI. Trimming took 5 bases from V and 4 from J, leaving 9 bases between them. The CDR3 is 12 residues long.

The V gene is TRBV15, the J gene TRBJ2-7; D is undetermined. Between the trimmed V and J ends, which lost 1 base and 3 bases, there was a span of 4 bases. The CDR3 covers 12 residues. Germline CDR1 and CDR2: LNHNV and YYDKDF (reference sequence). CDR3: CATSRAHYEQYF. CDR3 in DNA: TGTGCCACCAGCAGAGCCCACTACGAGCAGTACTTC.

The rearrangement joins TRBV14 to TRBJ2-7, with TRBD2 matching over 8 bases. CDR1 is SGHDN and CDR2 is FVKESK in the germline V gene. There are 15 residues in the CDR3. Trimming cost V 5 bases and J 2 bases; bases outside gene matches: 8. CDR3 sequence (DNA): TGTGCCAGCAGCACCAGCCCGGGACTAGCCTACGAGCAGTACTTC. Translated, it gives CASSTSPGLAYEQYF.

This rearrangement joins TRBV4-2 to TRBJ1-1; D unresolved. The CDR3 totals 15 residues. The germline V and J ends were trimmed by 1 base and 3 bases, with 12 bases remaining between them. The germline V gene has CDR1 LGHNA and CDR2 YNFKEQ. The CDR3 spells CASSQGRGLDTEAFF. DNA of the CDR3: TGTGCCAGCAGCCAAGGCCGGGGATTGGACACTGAAGCTTTCTTT.

This clone was detected a few times. The J gene is TRBJ2-7, the V gene TRBV5-4; 14 positions agree with TRBD2. After removal of 4 bases from V and 5 bases from J, the junction contained 5 bases not matched to a gene. CDR3 length: 15 amino acids. The germline CDR1 and CDR2 sequences are SGHNT and YYREEE (reference sequence). This CDR3 is CASSTGLAGGNEQYF. The CDR3 region has the DNA TGTGCCAGCAGCACTGGACTAGCGGGAGGTAACGAGCAGTACTTC.

V and J are TRBV9 and TRBJ2-3; D is ambiguous. The germline gives CDR1 SGDLS, CDR2 YYNGEE. V was shortened by 0 bases and J by 6 bases, with 8 bases between the two germline ends. The CDR3 extends over 13 amino acids. CDR3 residues: CASSVAGPDTQYF. The CDR3 DNA reads TGTGCCAGCAGCGTAGCAGGCCCCGATACGCAGTATTTT. Drawing the rest from reference TRBV9 and TRBJ2-3, the complete variable domain is DSGVTQTPKHLITATGQRVTLRCSPRSGDLSVYWYQQSLDQGLQFLIQYYNGEERAKGNILERFSAQQFPDLHSELNLSSLELGDSALYFCASSVAGPDTQYFGPGTRLTVL.

The chain combines TRBV30 with TRBJ2-1; the match to TRBD2 covers 9 bases. The CDR3 is 16 residues long. Germline trimming cut 4 bases from V and 4 bases from J; bases unmatched to any gene: 11. From germline, CDR1 is GTSNPN and CDR2 SVGIG (reference sequence). The CDR3, as DNA: TGTGCCTGGAAACCTATAGCGGGAGAGAGATACAATGAGCAGTTCTTC. It translates to CAWKPIAGERYNEQFF.

The chain has TRBV4-3 and TRBJ2-2; TRBD2 matches at 7 bases. CDR1 and CDR2 (germline): LGHNA, YSLEER. CDR3 length: 16 amino acids. Trimming cost V 4 bases and J 0 bases; bases outside gene matches: 5. CDR3 DNA: TGCGCCAGCAGCCTCGGAGCGGGACCGAACACCGGGGAGCTGTTTTTT. Encoded protein: CASSLGAGPNTGELFF.

This chain uses TRBV28 with TRBJ1-5; weak D call: TRBD1 (5 bases). Trimming took off 5 bases at V and 0 bases at J, with 14 bases between the two ends. This CDR3 is built from 16 residues. Germline CDR1 MDHEN, CDR2 SYDVKM. For the CDR3, the DNA is TGTGCCAGCAGTCCCCACGAAGGGGATAGCAATCAGCCCCAGCATTTT. It is translated as CASSPHEGDSNQPQHF.

The table lists this clone with a few counts. One junction end does not reproduce the germline sequence, and a read error may be involved. The J gene is TRBJ2-1, the V gene TRBV7-2; 8 bases match TRBD2. The CDR3 extends over 16 amino acids. CDR1 SGHTA and CDR2 FQGNSA come from the germline V gene. The CDR3 protein is CASNLEPLSGSIEQFF. The CDR3, as DNA: TGTGCCAGCAACTTAGAGCCTTTGAGCGGGAGTATTGAGCAGTTCTTC.

The V gene is TRBV7-9, the J gene TRBJ2-1; a possible D gene is TRBD2 (5 bases). V was cut by 1 base and J by 0 bases, with 13 bases left in between. Germline CDR1 reads SEHNR; CDR2 reads FQNEAQ (reference sequence). The CDR3 contains 17 residues. CDR3: CASSLVGSESSYNEQFF. The CDR3 DNA follows: TGTGCCAGCAGCTTAGTGGGTAGCGAGAGCTCCTACAATGAGCAGTTCTTC.

The chain joins TRBV27 to TRBJ2-7, with 9 bases fitting TRBD1. From germline, CDR1 is MNHEY and CDR2 SMNVEV (reference sequence). V lost 8 bases to trimming and J lost 3 bases; unmatched junction nucleotides: 2. This CDR3 has 12 residues. Written as DNA, the CDR3 is TGTGCCAGCCGGGGACAGGGCTACGAGCAGTACTTC. It specifies CASRGQGYEQYF.

The chain carries TRBV10-3 and TRBJ2-7; 8 bases fit TRBD2. The germline V gene encodes CDR1 ENHRY and CDR2 SYGVKD. The CDR3 sequence is 16 residues long. The V gene end was trimmed by 3 bases and the J gene end by 6 bases; junction bases not matched to a gene: 13. The CDR3 protein is CAISDTSGESPGEQYF. CDR3 bases: TGTGCCATCAGTGATACTAGCGGAGAATCCCCCGGCGAGCAGTACTTC.

V and J are TRBV30 and TRBJ2-7; 8 positions agree with TRBD2. The ends lost 0 bases at V and 7 bases at J; junction bases unmatched: 11. The CDR3 runs to 15 residues. The germline V gene has CDR1 GTSNPN and CDR2 SVGIG (reference sequence). DNA for the CDR3: TGTGCCTGGAGTGTACGACGCGGGAGGTATGAGGAGCAGTACTTC. Its translation: CAWSVRRGRYEEQYF.

This chain connects TRBV28 to TRBJ2-1; TRBD2 matches 9 bases. The V and J ends lost 2 bases and 3 bases, in that order; junction bases with no gene match: 5. CDR1 MDHEN and CDR2 SYDVKM come from the germline V gene. This CDR3 region has 16 residues. This CDR3 reads CASSLKRLAVYNEQFF. Here the CDR3 DNA reads TGTGCCAGCAGTTTAAAGAGACTAGCGGTCTACAATGAGCAGTTCTTC.

This chain joins TRBV4-1 and TRBJ2-2; possibly TRBD1 for D (6 bases). V was cut by 3 bases and J by 4 bases, with 18 bases left in between. Germline CDR1 is MGHRA and CDR2 is YSYEKL. There are 17 residues in the CDR3. The DNA of the CDR3 is TGCGCCAGCAGCCAGTTAGGGGCAGGGGTGGGCACCGGGGAGCTGTTTTTT. Protein product: CASSQLGAGVGTGELFF.

The sample holds one count of this clone. The genes are TRBV6-5 and TRBJ1-4, with 10 bases fitting TRBD1. The germline gives CDR1 MNHEY, CDR2 SVGAGI. The CDR3 covers 16 residues. J gave up 8 bases and V 0 bases, and 6 bases lay outside the gene matches. The CDR3 region is CASSYSADRGSEKLFF. DNA of the CDR3: TGTGCCAGCAGTTACTCAGCGGACAGGGGGAGCGAAAAACTGTTTTTT.

The V gene is TRBV6-6, the J gene TRBJ1-5; 11 nucleotides agree with TRBD1. The CDR3 has 14 residues. Germline V gives CDR1 MNHNY, CDR2 SVGAGI (reference sequence). The ends lost 5 bases at V and 4 bases at J; junction bases unmatched: 1. In nucleotides, the CDR3 is TGTGCCAGCAGTGGACAGGGGGCGAATCAGCCCCAGCATTTT. It translates to CASSGQGANQPQHF.

This clone turned up a few times. The J gene is TRBJ2-5, the V gene TRBV15; TRBD2 agrees at 10 bases. The J call is doubtful: the DNA matches TRBJ2-7 better. CDR3 length: 15 residues. Germline V gene lookup returns CDR1 LNHNV and CDR2 YYDKDF (reference sequence). The CDR3 loop reads CATSRVLAGYYEQYF. The CDR3 DNA sequence: TGTGCCACCAGCAGAGTACTAGCGGGGTACTACGAGCAGTACTTC.

V and J are TRBV30 and TRBJ2-5; possible D gene TRBD1, 6 bases. The germline CDR1 and CDR2 sequences are GTSNPN and SVGIG (reference sequence). The CDR3 loop spans 13 amino acids. V was shortened by 2 bases and J by 4 bases, with 11 bases between the two germline ends. The CDR3 sequence: CAWSPQGLETQYF. The CDR3 nucleotides are TGTGCCTGGAGTCCACAGGGTTTAGAGACCCAGTACTTC.

The chain is built from TRBV20-1 and TRBJ2-3, with D possibly TRBD1 on 5 matching bases. CDR3 length equals 11 residues. V was trimmed by 5 bases and J by 6 bases, leaving 9 bases between them. Germline loops: CDR1 DFQATT, CDR2 SNEGSKA (reference sequence). The CDR3 is CSAGAGDTQYF. The CDR3 DNA reads TGCAGTGCTGGGGCCGGGGATACGCAGTATTTT.

V is TRBV28 and J is TRBJ2-7; tentative D call: TRBD2 (6 bases). The V end was cut by 5 bases, the J end by 7 bases, with 6 bases between. Germline V gene data show CDR1 as MDHEN and CDR2 as SYDVKM. This CDR3 comprises 10 residues. CDR3 protein: CASSRGEQYF. CDR3 coding DNA: TGTGCCAGCAGTCGGGGGGAGCAGTACTTC.

V and J are TRBV6-4 and TRBJ2-4; TRBD1 might be the D (6 bases). CDR1 and CDR2 (germline): MRHNA, SNTAGT. The CDR3 consists of 18 residues. Trimming took off 0 bases at V and 0 bases at J, with 15 bases between the two ends. This CDR3 reads CASSDSGTGTRAKNIQYF. Here the CDR3 DNA reads TGTGCCAGCAGTGACTCTGGGACCGGGACACGAGCCAAAAACATTCAGTACTTC.

J is TRBJ2-2 and V is TRBV9; D is ambiguous. Trimming cost V 0 bases and J 1 base, with 10 bases left between them. This CDR3 spans 16 amino acids. CDR1 is SGDLS, CDR2 YYNGEE, per germline. CDR3 DNA: TGTGCCAGCAGCGTAGACGCGGCCATGAACACCGGGGAGCTGTTTTTT. It translates to CASSVDAAMNTGELFF.

The genes are TRBV10-3 and TRBJ1-6; D uncertain. This CDR3 is 14 amino acids long. Trimming stripped 2 bases from V and 10 bases from J, with 12 bases between. CDR1 is ENHRY, CDR2 SYGVKD, per germline. The CDR3 protein is CAISERREDSPLHF. The CDR3 nucleotides are TGTGCCATCAGTGAGCGTAGGGAGGACTCACCCCTCCACTTT.

V and J are TRBV16 and TRBJ1-2, with 7 positions matching TRBD1. V was clipped by 0 bases and J by 8 bases; unmatched bases: 6. The CDR3 has 14 amino acids. The germline CDR1 and CDR2 sequences are KGHSY and FQNENV. The CDR3 nucleotides read TGTGCCAGCAGCCAATCTACCGACAGGGAGGGCTACACCTTC. Residues: CASSQSTDREGYTF.

V is TRBV29-1 and J is TRBJ2-1; 12 bases map to TRBD2. Per the germline V gene, CDR1 is SQVTM and CDR2 is ANQGSEA. With 5 bases clipped from V and 13 bases from J, the junction kept 9 bases outside the gene matches. The CDR3 covers 13 residues. In nucleotides, the CDR3 is TGCAGCGTTAAGGGACTAGCGGGTTCTCCTCAGTTCTTC. This gives the protein CSVKGLAGSPQFF.

The chain couples TRBV27 to TRBJ2-7, with 7 bases matching TRBD1. Germline trimming cut 6 bases from V and 6 bases from J; bases unmatched to any gene: 11. Germline CDR1 is MNHEY and CDR2 is SMNVEV (reference sequence). The CDR3 has 14 residues. CDR3 sequence (DNA): TGTGCCAGCAGCACCGAGGGGGCTCTCGCCGAGCAGTACTTC. It codes for CASSTEGALAEQYF.